A single sample is the source of the 9 T cell receptor beta chains below, sequenced in a study of T cells in Graves' hyperthyroidism and ophthalmopathy. The TCR beta CDR3 regions underwent amplification using RNA transcripts as the source. The TCR CDR3 first-round RT-PCR relied on the HTBI primer set. TCRdb re-called the multiplex PCR reads with MiXCR, one entry per CDR3 protein. The sample has under 250,000 distinct CDR3 sequences, around 26% seen once. Input material: blood. The receptors originated from a woman between 35 and 50 years old with Graves' ophthalmopathy.

This clonotype was counted at least ten times. V usage is TRBV30 and J usage is TRBJ1-2; 7 bases align to TRBD1. From germline, CDR1 is GTSNPN and CDR2 SVGIG (reference sequence). The trim removed 0 bases at V and 7 bases at J, leaving 5 bases unmatched. The CDR3 runs to 13 residues. CDR3 loop: CAWSVGRTGGYTF. As DNA, the CDR3 is TGTGCCTGGAGTGTCGGCAGGACAGGTGGCTACACCTTC.

This clonotype occurred a few times. The rearrangement joins TRBV6-1 to TRBJ1-5, with 7 bases identical to TRBD1. Germline CDR1 and CDR2: MNHNS and SASEGT. This CDR3 is built from 14 residues. V lost 6 bases to trimming and J lost 8 bases; unmatched junction nucleotides: 10. CDR3 DNA sequence: TGTGCCAGCAGAACTCTAAGGGGGCGAAAGCCCCAGCATTTT. Its translation: CASRTLRGRKPQHF.

This chain connects TRBV7-6 to TRBJ2-5, with 9 bases identical to TRBD2. The CDR3 extends over 15 amino acids. Germline V gene sequence: CDR1 SGHVS, CDR2 FNYEAQ. Losses at the gene ends were 1 base for V and 4 bases for J; bases not matched to a gene: 4. The CDR3 loop reads CASSLGQLAGETQYF. The CDR3, as DNA: TGTGCCAGCAGCTTAGGACAACTAGCGGGAGAGACCCAGTACTTC.

This clonotype was counted ten times or more. The chain recombines TRBV28 with TRBJ1-5; possibly TRBD1 for D (6 bases). V lost 2 bases, J lost 3 bases, and 14 bases lay in between. In germline, CDR1 is MDHEN, CDR2 SYDVKM. This CDR3 region has 16 residues. The CDR3 sequence: CASSLQGSAFNQPQHF. The DNA for the CDR3 is TGTGCCAGCAGTTTACAGGGGAGCGCCTTCAATCAGCCCCAGCATTTT.

The CDR3 sequence is CAIKILIREAFF. Written as DNA, the CDR3 is TGTGCCATCAAAATCTTAATCCGTGAAGCTTTCTTT. V is TRBV6-2 or TRBV6-3 and J is TRBJ1-1, with unresolved D. The CDR3 consists of 12 residues. From germline, CDR1 is MNHEY and CDR2 SVGEGT. Trimming left V 10 bases short and J 7 bases short, with 16 bases between.

The chain recombines TRBV7-9 with TRBJ2-5, with 7 bases matching TRBD1. This CDR3 contains 16 residues. From germline, CDR1 is SEHNR and CDR2 FQNEAQ (reference sequence). Trimming cost V 2 bases and J 5 bases; bases outside gene matches: 11. CDR3 residues: CASSLILGGIDETQYF. CDR3 nucleotides: TGTGCCAGCAGCTTAATCCTAGGGGGCATCGACGAGACCCAGTACTTC.

This clonotype has ten or more counts. CDR3 sequence reads: CASRPPGGRNTIYF. CDR3 coding DNA: TGTGCCAGCAGACCTCCAGGGGGTAGAAACACCATATATTTT. The chain has TRBV6-1 and TRBJ1-3; TRBD1 agrees at 7 bases. The CDR3 has 14 amino acids. From germline, CDR1 is MNHNS and CDR2 SASEGT. V was pared by 6 bases and J by 5 bases, with 7 bases of the junction left unmatched.

This clonotype was recorded at least ten times. The chain uses TRBV19 and TRBJ1-5, with D perhaps matching TRBD1 (6 bases). This CDR3 region has 14 residues. Deletions cut 3 bases from V and 10 bases from J, with 16 bases between. The germline gives CDR1 LNHDA, CDR2 SQIVND (reference sequence). In DNA form, the CDR3 reads TGTGCCAGTAGTATTGACAGGCCGCAAAGCCCCCAGCATTTT. It encodes CASSIDRPQSPQHF.

The sample holds many counts of this clonotype. The chain is built from TRBV11-1 and TRBJ2-5; 10 bases are shared with TRBD2. In germline, CDR1 is SGHAT, CDR2 FQDESV (reference sequence). The CDR3 consists of 14 residues. With 3 bases clipped from V and 4 bases from J, the junction kept 2 bases outside the gene matches. CDR3 region: CASSFIAGGETQYF. CDR3 coding DNA: TGTGCCAGCAGCTTTATAGCGGGGGGAGAGACCCAGTACTTC.